The TCR beta chain described here comes from a study of shared clonotypes between healthy human individuals. As handled by the study authors: Filtering was not the same, since immunoSEQ gave junction-only sequences without quality scores. The assay was immunoSEQ multiplex PCR, and TCRdb's table has in-frame clones only and misses some. V and J calls and clone size are copied from that table; D and trimming were computed from the DNA. Of roughly 510,000 clones listed, around 79% are singletons. This clone showed up just a few times. The germline gives CDR1 ENHRY, CDR2 SYGVKD. V shed 6 bases, J shed 5 bases, and the junction held 3 bases outside the gene matches. The CDR3 has 13 amino acids.

The clonotype was recovered from a woman between 40 and 55 years old in good health. Some clones in this sample may be carry-over from other donors' samples. J is TRBJ1-5 and V is TRBV10-3, with 8 bases fitting TRBD1. Sequencing was done on a sample of PBMCs. The CDR3 DNA is TGTGCCATCAGGCAGACAGGGGATCAGCCCCAGCATTTT. Protein product: CAIRQTGDQPQHF.